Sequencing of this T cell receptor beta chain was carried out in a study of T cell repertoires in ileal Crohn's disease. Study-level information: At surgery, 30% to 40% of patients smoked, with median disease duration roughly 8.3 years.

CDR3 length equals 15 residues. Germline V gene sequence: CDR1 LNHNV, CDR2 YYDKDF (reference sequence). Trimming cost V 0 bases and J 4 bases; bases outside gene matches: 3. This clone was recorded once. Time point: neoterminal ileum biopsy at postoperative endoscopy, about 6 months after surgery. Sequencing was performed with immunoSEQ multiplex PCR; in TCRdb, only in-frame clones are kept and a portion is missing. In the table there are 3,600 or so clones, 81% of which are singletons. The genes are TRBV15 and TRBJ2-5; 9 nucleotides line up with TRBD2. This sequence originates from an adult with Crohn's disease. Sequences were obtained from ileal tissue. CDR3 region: CATSRDGRGGETQYF. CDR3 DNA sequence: TGTGCCACCAGCAGAGATGGGCGGGGGGGAGAGACCCAGTACTTC.